Following are 2 T cell receptor beta chains from one sample sequenced in a study of blood T cell repertoires in COVID-19. Clones were read by immunoSEQ multiplex PCR, and TCRdb kept only the in-frame ones, dropping some. The sample contains fewer than 350,000 clones, around 86% of which appear only once. Sequencing was carried out using peripheral blood. These receptor sequences come from a woman aged 55-70 years with active or convalescent COVID-19.

This clone was found a few times. Germline is not matched at one junction end, which may reflect a read error. The chain couples TRBV19 to TRBJ2-7; 8 nucleotides match TRBD2. Germline CDR1 and CDR2: LNHDA and SQIVND (reference sequence). The length of the CDR3 is 16 residues. CDR3 sequence reads: CASSLEGGGSAYEQYF. The CDR3 DNA follows: TGTGCCAGTAGTCTAGAAGGCGGGGGGTCCGCCTACGAGCAGTACTTC.

This CDR3 reads CASSPNIHEQYF. CDR3 DNA: TGTGCCAGCAGCCCCAACATCCACGAGCAGTACTTC. The chain couples TRBV7-9 to TRBJ2-7, with D unresolved. Germline-derived CDR1 and CDR2 are SEHNR and FQNEAQ (reference sequence). Trimming took 5 bases from V and 5 from J, leaving 10 bases between them. This CDR3 is built from 12 residues.